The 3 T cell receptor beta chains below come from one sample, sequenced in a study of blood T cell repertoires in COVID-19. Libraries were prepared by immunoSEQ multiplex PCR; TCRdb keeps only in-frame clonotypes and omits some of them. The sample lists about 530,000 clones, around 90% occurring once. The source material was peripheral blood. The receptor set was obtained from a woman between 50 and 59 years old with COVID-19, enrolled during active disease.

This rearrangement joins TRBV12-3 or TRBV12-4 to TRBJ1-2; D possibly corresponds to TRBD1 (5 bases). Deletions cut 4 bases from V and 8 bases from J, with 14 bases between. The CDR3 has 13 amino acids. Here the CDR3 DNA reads TGTGCCAGCAGTTCTTATAACAGGTCGGGCTACACCTTC. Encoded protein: CASSSYNRSGYTF.

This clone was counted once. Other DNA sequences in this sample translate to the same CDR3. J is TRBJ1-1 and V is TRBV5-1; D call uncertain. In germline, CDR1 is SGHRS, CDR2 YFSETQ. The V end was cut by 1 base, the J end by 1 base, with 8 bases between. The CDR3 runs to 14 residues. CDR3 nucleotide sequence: TGCGCCAGCAGCTTGTGGCGGCGGAACACTGAAGCTTTCTTT. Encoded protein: CASSLWRRNTEAFF.

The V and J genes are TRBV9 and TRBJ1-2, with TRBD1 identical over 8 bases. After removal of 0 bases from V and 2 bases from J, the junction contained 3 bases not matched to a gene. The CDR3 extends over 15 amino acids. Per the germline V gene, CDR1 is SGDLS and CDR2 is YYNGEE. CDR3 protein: CASSVAGGANYGYTF. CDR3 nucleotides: TGTGCCAGCAGCGTAGCAGGGGGCGCAAACTATGGCTACACCTTC.